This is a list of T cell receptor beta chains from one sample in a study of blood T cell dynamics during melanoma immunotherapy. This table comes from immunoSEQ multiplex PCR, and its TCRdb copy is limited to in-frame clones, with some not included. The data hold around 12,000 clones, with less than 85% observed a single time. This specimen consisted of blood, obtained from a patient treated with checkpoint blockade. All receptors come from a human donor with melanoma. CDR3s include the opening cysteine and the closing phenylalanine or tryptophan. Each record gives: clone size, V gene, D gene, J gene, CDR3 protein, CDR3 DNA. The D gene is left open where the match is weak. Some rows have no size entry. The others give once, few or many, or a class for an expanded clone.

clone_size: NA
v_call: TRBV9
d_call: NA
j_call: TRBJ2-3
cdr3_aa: CASSPSLPIDTQYF
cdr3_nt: TGTGCCAGCAGCCCATCCCTCCCCATAGATACGCAGTATTTT

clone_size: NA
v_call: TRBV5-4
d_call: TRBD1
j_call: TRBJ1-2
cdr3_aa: CASRPGTEHYGYTF
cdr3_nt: TGTGCCAGCAGACCCGGGACAGAGCATTATGGCTACACCTTC

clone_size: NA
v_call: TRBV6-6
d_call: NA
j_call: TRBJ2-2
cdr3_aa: CASSSSDRNTGELFF
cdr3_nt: TGTGCCAGCAGTTCCTCGGACAGGAACACCGGGGAGCTGTTTTTT

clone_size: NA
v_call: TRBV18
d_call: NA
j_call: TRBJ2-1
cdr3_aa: CASSPEVSKSKFDEQFF
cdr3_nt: TGTGCCAGCTCACCAGAGGTGTCCAAGAGTAAGTTTGATGAGCAGTTCTTC

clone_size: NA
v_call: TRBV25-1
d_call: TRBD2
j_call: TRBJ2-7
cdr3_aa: CASSEWGGTYEQYF
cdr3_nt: TGTGCCAGCAGTGAATGGGGGGGGACCTACGAGCAGTACTTC

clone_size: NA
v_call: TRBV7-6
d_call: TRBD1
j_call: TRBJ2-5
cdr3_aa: CASSRKSGGGETQYF
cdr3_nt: TGTGCCAGCAGCCGAAAATCAGGGGGCGGGGAGACCCAGTACTTC

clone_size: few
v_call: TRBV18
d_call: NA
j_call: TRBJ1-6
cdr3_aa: CASSPLLPGGANPNSPLHF
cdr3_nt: TGTGCCAGCTCACCACTTTTACCCGGGGGCGCAAACCCGAATTCACCCCTCCACTTT

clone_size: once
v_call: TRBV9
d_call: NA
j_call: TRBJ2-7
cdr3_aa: CASSAGDGRIRGYEQYF
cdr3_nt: TGTGCCAGCAGCGCTGGGGATGGACGGATTCGCGGCTACGAGCAGTACTTC

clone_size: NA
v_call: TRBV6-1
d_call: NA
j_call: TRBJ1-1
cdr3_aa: CASIFGQPNTEAFF
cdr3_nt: TGTGCCAGCATCTTCGGACAGCCGAACACTGAAGCTTTCTTT

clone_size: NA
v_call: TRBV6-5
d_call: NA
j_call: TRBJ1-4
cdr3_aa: CASSSQGGEKLFF
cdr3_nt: TGTGCCAGCAGCTCACAAGGGGGGGAAAAACTGTTTTTT

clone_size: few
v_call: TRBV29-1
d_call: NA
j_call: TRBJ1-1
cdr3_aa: CSVQNTEAFF
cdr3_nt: TGCAGCGTTCAGAACACTGAAGCTTTCTTT

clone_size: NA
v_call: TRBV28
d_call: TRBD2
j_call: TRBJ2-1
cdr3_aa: CASSRLAGGNEQFF
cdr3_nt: TGTGCCAGCAGCAGACTAGCGGGAGGCAATGAGCAGTTCTTC

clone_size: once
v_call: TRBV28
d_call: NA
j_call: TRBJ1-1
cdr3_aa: CAGSPGGWQGYTEAFF
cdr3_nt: TGTGCCGGCAGTCCCGGTGGATGGCAGGGCTACACTGAAGCTTTCTTT

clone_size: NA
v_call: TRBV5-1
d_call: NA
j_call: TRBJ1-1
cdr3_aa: CASSLEARNTEAFF
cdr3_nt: TGCGCCAGCAGCTTGGAGGCTCGTAACACTGAAGCTTTCTTT

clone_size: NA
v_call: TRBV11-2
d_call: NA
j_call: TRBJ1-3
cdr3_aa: CASSLATGFSGNTIYF
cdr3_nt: TGTGCCAGCAGCTTAGCAACGGGGTTCTCTGGAAACACCATATATTTT

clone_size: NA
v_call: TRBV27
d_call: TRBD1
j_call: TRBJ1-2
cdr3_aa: CASKDRRANYGYTF
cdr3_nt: TGTGCCAGCAAGGACAGGAGAGCTAACTATGGCTACACCTTC

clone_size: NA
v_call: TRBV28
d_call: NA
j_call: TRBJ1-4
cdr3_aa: CASRRGAQEKLFF
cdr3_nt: TGTGCCAGCCGACGGGGGGCTCAGGAAAAACTGTTTTTT

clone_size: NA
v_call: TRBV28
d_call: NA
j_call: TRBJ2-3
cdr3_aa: CASSFPVAGGGDTQYF
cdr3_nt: TGTGCCAGCAGTTTTCCCGTAGCAGGTGGTGGTGATACGCAGTATTTT

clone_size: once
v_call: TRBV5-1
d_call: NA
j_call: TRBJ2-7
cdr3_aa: CASSLGGPGPLLEQYF
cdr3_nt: TGCGCCAGCAGCTTGGGCGGCCCAGGACCCCTCCTCGAGCAGTACTTC

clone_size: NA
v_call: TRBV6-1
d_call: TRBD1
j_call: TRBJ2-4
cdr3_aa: CASSVPRQGPKNIQYF
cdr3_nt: TGTGCCAGCAGTGTACCGCGACAGGGACCCAAAAACATTCAGTACTTC

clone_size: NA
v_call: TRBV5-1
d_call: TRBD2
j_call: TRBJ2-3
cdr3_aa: CASSTIGTSGTSTDTQYF
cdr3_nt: TGCGCCAGCAGCACAATAGGGACTAGCGGAACTAGCACAGATACGCAGTATTTT

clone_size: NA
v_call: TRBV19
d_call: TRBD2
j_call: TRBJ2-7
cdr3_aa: CASSIVAGGSYEQYF
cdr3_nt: TGTGCCAGTAGTATAGTAGCGGGGGGCTCCTACGAGCAGTACTTC

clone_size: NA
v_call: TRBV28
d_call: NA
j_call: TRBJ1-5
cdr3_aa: CASSLPREGMSNQPQHF
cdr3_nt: TGTGCCAGCAGCCTCCCACGGGAGGGGATGAGCAATCAGCCCCAGCATTTT

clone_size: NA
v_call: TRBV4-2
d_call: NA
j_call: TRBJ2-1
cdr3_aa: CASSSTGGSSYNEQFF
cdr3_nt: TGTGCCAGCAGCTCCACCGGTGGGAGCTCCTACAATGAGCAGTTCTTC

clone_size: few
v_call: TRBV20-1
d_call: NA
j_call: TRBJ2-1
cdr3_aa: CSARLGIEQFF
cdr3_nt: TGCAGTGCTAGATTAGGGATCGAGCAGTTCTTC

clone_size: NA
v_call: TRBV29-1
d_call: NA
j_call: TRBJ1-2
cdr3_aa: CSVEGTVEGYTF
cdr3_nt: TGCAGCGTTGAAGGGACAGTAGAGGGCTACACCTTC

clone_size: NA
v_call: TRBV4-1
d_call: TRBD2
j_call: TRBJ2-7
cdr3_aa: CASSPPGGDYEQYF
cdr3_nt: TGCGCCAGCAGCCCGCCCGGGGGGGACTACGAGCAGTACTTC

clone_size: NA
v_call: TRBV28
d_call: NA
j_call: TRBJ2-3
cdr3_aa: CASTPPLGRGTDTQYF
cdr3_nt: TGTGCCAGCACCCCCCCGTTGGGCAGGGGCACAGATACGCAGTATTTT

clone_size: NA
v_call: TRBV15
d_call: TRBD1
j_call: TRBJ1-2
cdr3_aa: CATSTGTVGYTF
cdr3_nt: TGTGCCACCAGCACCGGGACAGTCGGCTACACCTTC

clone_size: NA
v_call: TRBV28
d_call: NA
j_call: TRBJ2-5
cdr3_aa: CASSSNRLWTAPETQYF
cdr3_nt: TGTGCCAGCAGTTCCAACCGGCTTTGGACAGCGCCGGAGACCCAGTACTTC

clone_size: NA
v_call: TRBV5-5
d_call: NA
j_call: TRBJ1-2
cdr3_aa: CASSFSDYYGYTF
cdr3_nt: TGTGCCAGCAGCTTCTCAGACTACTATGGCTACACCTTC

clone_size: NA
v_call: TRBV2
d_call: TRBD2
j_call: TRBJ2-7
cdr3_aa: CASSTGGASGGREQYF
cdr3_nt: TGTGCCAGCAGTACCGGAGGGGCTAGCGGGGGACGCGAGCAGTACTTC

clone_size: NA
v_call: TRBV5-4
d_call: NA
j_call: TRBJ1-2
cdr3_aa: CASSLVGGGPIWGTF
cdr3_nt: TGTGCCAGCAGCTTGGTTGGCGGCGGGCCTATCTGGGGGACCTTC

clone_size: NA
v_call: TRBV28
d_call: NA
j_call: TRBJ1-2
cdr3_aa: CASSTRASRRFSFGYTF
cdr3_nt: TGTGCCAGCAGTACTAGGGCCTCCCGTCGGTTTAGTTTTGGCTACACCTTC

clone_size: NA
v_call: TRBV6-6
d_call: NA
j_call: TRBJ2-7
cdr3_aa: CASSPPVGGQYF
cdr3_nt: TGTGCCAGCAGCCCCCCGGTTGGGGGGCAGTACTTC

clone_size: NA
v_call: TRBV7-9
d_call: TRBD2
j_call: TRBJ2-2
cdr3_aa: CASSSGLANTGELFF
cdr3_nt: TGTGCCAGCAGCTCGGGACTAGCTAACACCGGGGAGCTGTTTTTT

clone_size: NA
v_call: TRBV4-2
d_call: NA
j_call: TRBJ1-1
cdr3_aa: CASSQGPGPSLGTEAFF
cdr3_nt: TGTGCCAGCAGCCAAGGACCCGGACCCTCCCTGGGCACTGAAGCTTTCTTT

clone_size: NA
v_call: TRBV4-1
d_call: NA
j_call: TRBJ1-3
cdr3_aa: CASSRPTGSGNTIYF
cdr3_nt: TGCGCCAGCAGCCGACCAACAGGCTCTGGAAACACCATATATTTT

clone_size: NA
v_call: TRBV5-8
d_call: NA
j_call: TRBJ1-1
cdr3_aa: CASSFGRSLTEAFF
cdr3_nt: TGTGCCAGCAGCTTTGGCAGGAGCCTCACTGAAGCTTTCTTT

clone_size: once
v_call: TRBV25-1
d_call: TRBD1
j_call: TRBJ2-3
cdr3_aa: CASRPNRGWADTQYF
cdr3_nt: TGTGCCAGCAGACCCAACAGGGGGTGGGCAGATACGCAGTATTTT

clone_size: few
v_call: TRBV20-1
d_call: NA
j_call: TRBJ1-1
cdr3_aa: CSATRQDEAFF
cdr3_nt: TGCAGTGCTACTCGACAGGATGAAGCTTTCTTT

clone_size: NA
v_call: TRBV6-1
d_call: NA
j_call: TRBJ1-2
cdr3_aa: CASTRRGNGYTF
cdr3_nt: TGTGCCAGCACTCGACGGGGAAATGGCTACACCTTC

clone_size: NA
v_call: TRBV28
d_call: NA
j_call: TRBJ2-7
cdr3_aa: CASSGVGGGVNEQYF
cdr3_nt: TGTGCCAGCAGTGGGGTTGGAGGGGGCGTCAACGAGCAGTACTTC

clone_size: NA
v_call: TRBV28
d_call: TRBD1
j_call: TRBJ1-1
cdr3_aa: CASSLVRGQAFF
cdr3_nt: TGTGCCAGCAGTTTAGTGAGGGGGCAAGCTTTCTTT

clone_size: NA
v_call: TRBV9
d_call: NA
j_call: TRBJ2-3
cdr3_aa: CASSAGRVKGDTQYF
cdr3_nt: TGTGCCAGCAGCGCAGGACGGGTAAAGGGAGATACGCAGTATTTT

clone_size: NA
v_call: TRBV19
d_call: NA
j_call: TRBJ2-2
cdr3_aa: CASRTLGQGRNTGELFF
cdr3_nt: TGTGCCAGTAGGACCTTGGGGCAGGGACGCAACACCGGGGAGCTGTTTTTT

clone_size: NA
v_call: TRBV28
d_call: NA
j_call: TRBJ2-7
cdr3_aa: CASMRSSYEQYF
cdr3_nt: TGTGCCAGCATGCGGAGCTCCTACGAGCAGTACTTC

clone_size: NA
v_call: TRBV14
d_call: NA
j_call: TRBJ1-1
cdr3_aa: CASSQKLMPGQNTEAFF
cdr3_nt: TGTGCCAGCAGCCAAAAGCTCATGCCGGGACAGAACACTGAAGCTTTCTTT

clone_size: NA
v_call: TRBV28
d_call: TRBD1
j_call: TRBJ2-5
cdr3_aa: CASSYSGTGPETQYF
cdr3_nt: TGTGCCAGCAGTTACTCGGGGACAGGGCCCGAGACCCAGTACTTC

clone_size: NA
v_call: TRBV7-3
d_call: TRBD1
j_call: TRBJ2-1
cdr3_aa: CASSLDRASYNEQFF
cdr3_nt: TGTGCCAGCAGCTTAGACAGGGCCTCCTACAATGAGCAGTTCTTC

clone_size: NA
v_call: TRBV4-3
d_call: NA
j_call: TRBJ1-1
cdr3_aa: CASSQEFPPLLRNTEAFF
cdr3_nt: TGCGCCAGCAGCCAAGAATTCCCCCCTCTCCTCAGGAACACTGAAGCTTTCTTT

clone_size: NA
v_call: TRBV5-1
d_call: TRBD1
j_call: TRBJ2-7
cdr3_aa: CASSFQGTGKAYEQYF
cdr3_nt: TGCGCCAGCAGCTTTCAGGGGACAGGGAAAGCCTACGAGCAGTACTTC

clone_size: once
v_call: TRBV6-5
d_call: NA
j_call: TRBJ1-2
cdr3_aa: CASSYSGGAAGYTF
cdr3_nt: TGTGCCAGCAGTTACTCTGGGGGGGCGGCTGGCTACACCTTC

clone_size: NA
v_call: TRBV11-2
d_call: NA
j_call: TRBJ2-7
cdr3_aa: CASSYAPRSGEQYF
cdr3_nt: TGTGCCAGCAGCTACGCTCCACGGTCCGGGGAGCAGTACTTC

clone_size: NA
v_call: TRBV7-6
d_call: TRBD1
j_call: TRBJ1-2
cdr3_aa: CASSLDRGNYGYTF
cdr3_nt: TGTGCCAGCAGCTTGGACAGGGGTAACTATGGCTACACCTTC

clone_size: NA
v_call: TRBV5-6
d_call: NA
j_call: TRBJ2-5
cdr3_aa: CASSFFALETQYF
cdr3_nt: TGTGCCAGCAGCTTTTTCGCCCTGGAGACCCAGTACTTC

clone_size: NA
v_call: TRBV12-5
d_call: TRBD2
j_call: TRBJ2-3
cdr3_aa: CASGREGDTQYF
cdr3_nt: TGTGCTAGTGGAAGGGAGGGAGATACGCAGTATTTT

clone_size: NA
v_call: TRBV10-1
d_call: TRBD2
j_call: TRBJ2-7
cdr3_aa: CASSGRIPPYEQYF
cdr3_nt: TGCGCCAGCAGCGGGAGGATTCCGCCCTACGAGCAGTACTTC

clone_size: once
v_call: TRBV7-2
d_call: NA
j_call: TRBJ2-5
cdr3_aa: CASSRRSVGEETQYF
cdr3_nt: TGTGCCAGCAGCCGTAGAAGCGTAGGGGAAGAGACCCAGTACTTC